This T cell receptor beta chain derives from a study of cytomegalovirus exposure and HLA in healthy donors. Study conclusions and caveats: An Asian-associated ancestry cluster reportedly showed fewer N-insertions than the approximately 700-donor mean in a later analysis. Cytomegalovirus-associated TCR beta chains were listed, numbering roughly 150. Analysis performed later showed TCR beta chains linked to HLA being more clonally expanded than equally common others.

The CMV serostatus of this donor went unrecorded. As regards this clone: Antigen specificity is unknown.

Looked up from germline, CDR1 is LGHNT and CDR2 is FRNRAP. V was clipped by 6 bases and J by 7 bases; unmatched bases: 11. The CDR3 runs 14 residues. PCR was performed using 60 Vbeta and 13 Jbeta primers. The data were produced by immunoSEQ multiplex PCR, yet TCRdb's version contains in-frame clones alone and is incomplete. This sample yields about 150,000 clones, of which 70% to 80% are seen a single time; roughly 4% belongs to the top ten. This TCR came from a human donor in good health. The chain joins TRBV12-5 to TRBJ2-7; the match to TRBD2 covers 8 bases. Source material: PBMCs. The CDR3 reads CASGTGTSMSEQYF. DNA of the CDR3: TGTGCTAGTGGAACCGGGACTAGTATGTCTGAGCAGTACTTC.